This T cell receptor beta chain was recovered during a study of high-grade serous ovarian cancer treatment subgroups. In regard to this clone: Its antigen is unidentified.

Points from the study as a whole: TCR relatedness rose with neoantigen level and trended with mutation load. Different patients shared almost no repertoire; same-patient tumors shared 0.11 to 0.79.

Tumor samples were taken before definitive surgery or chemotherapy. Some clones are missing from TCRdb's copy, which holds only in-frame ones; the method was immunoSEQ multiplex PCR. The sample lists 3,500 to 4,500 clones, roughly two thirds occurring once. This clonotype was sampled from a human donor with high-grade serous ovarian cancer. The sample comprised tumor tissue.

CDR3 DNA sequence: TGCGCCAGCCACACGGACAGCCTCACTGAAGCTTTCTTT. Translating it yields CASHTDSLTEAFF. The chain joins TRBV5-1 to TRBJ1-1; tentative D call: TRBD1 (6 bases). This CDR3 has 13 residues. The germline CDR1 and CDR2 sequences are SGHRS and YFSETQ. V was shortened by 7 bases and J by 4 bases, with 14 bases between the two germline ends.